These 29 T cell receptor beta chains were sequenced from one sample in a study of OX40 agonist ivuxolimab in advanced cancers. Some clones are missing from TCRdb's copy, which holds only in-frame ones; the method was immunoSEQ multiplex PCR. Among tens of thousands of clones listed, around 88% were seen once. Sequenced material: CD4+ or CD8+ T cells sorted from blood, taken in a trial of the OX40 agonist ivuxolimab. Receptors were obtained from an adult with an advanced solid tumor such as melanoma, head and neck, liver or kidney cancer.

This clone was detected only once. The rearrangement uses TRBV11-2 and TRBJ2-5, with TRBD2 matching 10 bases. In germline, CDR1 is SGHAT, CDR2 FQNNGV. The V and J ends lost 7 bases and 7 bases, in that order; junction bases with no gene match: 15. The CDR3 is 16 amino acids. CDR3 DNA sequence: TGTGCCAGCATCCCGGGCGGGACTAGCGTAACTCGGACCCAGTACTTC. Amino acids: CASIPGGTSVTRTQYF.

This clone has a handful of counts. The chain recombines TRBV4-3 with TRBJ1-2, with D perhaps TRBD1 (5 bases). Between the trimmed V and J ends, which lost 7 bases and 3 bases, there was a span of 15 bases. This CDR3 region has 14 residues. Germline V CDR1 and CDR2: LGHNA, YSLEER. The CDR3 region is CASKVTGTDYGYTF. The CDR3, as DNA: TGCGCCAGCAAGGTCACGGGGACTGACTATGGCTACACCTTC.

The chain is built from TRBV28 and TRBJ2-4, with D tentatively TRBD2 (5 bases). This CDR3 is built from 19 residues. Germline V lookup: CDR1 MDHEN, CDR2 SYDVKM. The ends were cut back, 3 bases at V and 2 bases at J, with 23 bases in the middle. CDR3 bases: TGTGCCAGCAGTTTGCCGCCTCTGCGGGTAGGCGGAACCAAAAACATTCAGTACTTC. Protein: CASSLPPLRVGGTKNIQYF.

Only one count was recorded for this clone. The chain recombines TRBV6-5 with TRBJ2-1; D is unresolved. This CDR3 contains 14 residues. Trimming removed 2 bases at V and 3 bases at J, with 8 bases between. The germline V gene encodes CDR1 MNHEY and CDR2 SVGAGI. The CDR3 DNA reads as TGTGCCAGCAGTTACAGGGTGGGCTACAATGAGCAGTTCTTC. It specifies CASSYRVGYNEQFF.

The rearrangement uses TRBV5-4 and TRBJ1-2, with a tentative D call TRBD1 (5 bases). The V gene lost 3 bases and the J gene lost 1 base, with 13 bases spanning the gap. CDR1 and CDR2 from the germline V gene are SGHNT and YYREEE (reference sequence). CDR3 size: 15 residues. The DNA of the CDR3 is TGTGCCAGCAGCTGGAGGGACCTTCTTAACTATGGCTACACCTTC. This codes for CASSWRDLLNYGYTF.

The rearrangement joins TRBV11-2 to TRBJ2-5; possible D gene TRBD1, 7 bases. Trimming stripped 0 bases from V and 4 bases from J, with 15 bases between. Germline CDR1 reads SGHAT; CDR2 reads FQNNGV. The CDR3 consists of 16 residues. In DNA form, the CDR3 reads TGTGCCAGCAGCTTAGACGGCAGGGGGGTATCAGAGACCCAGTACTTC. It codes for CASSLDGRGVSETQYF.

This sequence joins TRBV13 and TRBJ2-7, with unresolved D. The CDR3 sequence is 15 residues long. The V end was cut by 6 bases, the J end by 2 bases, with 17 bases between. Germline loops: CDR1 PRHDT, CDR2 FYEKMQ (reference sequence). CDR3 amino acids: CASSWREEAPYEQYF. CDR3 DNA sequence: TGTGCCAGCAGTTGGAGAGAGGAAGCTCCCTACGAGCAGTACTTC.

The chain has TRBV30 and TRBJ2-7; 9 bases fit TRBD2. The CDR3 is made up of 17 amino acids. CDR1 and CDR2 (germline): GTSNPN, SVGIG (reference sequence). J lost 5 bases, V lost 0 bases, and 14 bases had no gene match. CDR3 sequence: CAWSVLREGLLPDEQYF. The CDR3 DNA reads TGTGCCTGGAGTGTTTTGCGGGAGGGCCTCTTGCCGGACGAGCAGTACTTC.

This sequence joins TRBV13 and TRBJ2-6; no clear D gene. This CDR3 is 15 amino acids long. The V gene lost 4 bases and the J gene lost 0 bases, with 7 bases spanning the gap. Per the germline V gene, CDR1 is PRHDT and CDR2 is FYEKMQ (reference sequence). The CDR3 reads CASSSRVSGANVLTF. The CDR3 DNA sequence: TGTGCCAGCAGCTCTCGAGTCTCTGGGGCCAACGTCCTGACTTTC.

This chain links TRBV5-6 with TRBJ2-7, with 9 positions matching TRBD2. V lost 1 base to trimming and J lost 7 bases; unmatched junction nucleotides: 12. Looked up from germline, CDR1 is SGHDT and CDR2 is YYEEEE. The CDR3 runs 16 residues. CDR3 amino acids: CASSLLGSAGGSEQYF. The CDR3 nucleotides are TGTGCCAGCAGCTTGCTTGGTTCCGCGGGAGGGTCGGAGCAGTACTTC.

This chain's CDR3 is CASSEAHNGEQFF. In DNA form, the CDR3 reads TGTGCCAGCAGTGAGGCGCACAATGGTGAGCAGTTCTTC. The chain recombines TRBV6-4 with TRBJ2-1; D is unclear. Germline loops: CDR1 MRHNA, CDR2 SNTAGT. Trimming shortened V by 3 bases and J by 9 bases, and 12 bases separated the two germline ends. This CDR3 has 13 residues.

This clone was counted a few times. V and J are TRBV7-9 and TRBJ2-7; 8 bases agree with TRBD1. CDR3 length equals 12 residues. The germline V gene has CDR1 SEHNR and CDR2 FQNEAQ (reference sequence). V lost 5 bases to trimming and J lost 5 bases; unmatched junction nucleotides: 2. The CDR3 DNA reads TGTGCCAGCAGCCTGACAGGGGACGAGCAGTACTTC. Translating gives CASSLTGDEQYF.

The genes are TRBV5-1 and TRBJ1-3, with unresolved D. Germline CDR1 SGHRS, CDR2 YFSETQ. V lost 4 bases and J 0 bases, leaving 11 bases between the germline ends. The CDR3 loop spans 15 amino acids. The CDR3 loop is CASSPGLGSGNTIYF. For the CDR3, the DNA is TGCGCCAGCAGCCCAGGCTTGGGCTCTGGAAACACCATATATTTT.

The genes are TRBV27 and TRBJ2-7; D is tentatively TRBD1 or TRBD2 (6 bases each). The CDR3 spans 14 residues. Germline V gene sequence: CDR1 MNHEY, CDR2 SMNVEV (reference sequence). With 7 bases removed from V and 2 bases from J, the gap between germline ends came to 15 bases. CDR3 nucleotides: TGTGCCAGCATAACAAAGGGGGGTACCTACGAGCAGTACGTC. Its protein product is CASITKGGTYEQYV.

The chain couples TRBV6-5 to TRBJ2-1; TRBD2 matches at 10 bases. Germline values: CDR1 MNHEY, CDR2 SVGAGI. This CDR3 is built from 15 residues. The V and J ends lost 7 bases and 5 bases, in that order; junction bases with no gene match: 8. For the CDR3, the DNA is TGTGCCAGCACCGAACTAGCGGGGATAGACAATGAGCAGTTCTTC. Protein sequence: CASTELAGIDNEQFF.

Here the CDR3 DNA reads TGTGCCAGCCAAGGGACAGAGAACACCGGGGAGCTGTTTTTT. Translation: CASQGTENTGELFF. The gene calls are TRBV6-5 and TRBJ2-2; TRBD1 matches at 7 bases. The CDR3 has 14 amino acids. Germline assignment: CDR1 MNHEY and CDR2 SVGAGI. The V gene end was trimmed by 8 bases and the J gene end by 1 base; junction bases not matched to a gene: 4.

The V gene is TRBV11-2, the J gene TRBJ2-5, with unresolved D. The CDR3 contains 15 residues. Trimming shortened V by 1 base and J by 5 bases, and 14 bases separated the two germline ends. Per germline, CDR1 SGHAT and CDR2 FQNNGV. This chain's CDR3 is CASSLGVGLGETQYF. CDR3 bases: TGTGCCAGCAGCTTAGGGGTGGGCCTTGGGGAGACCCAGTACTTC.

The chain is built from TRBV28 and TRBJ2-7; 11 bases align to TRBD2. The germline gives CDR1 MDHEN, CDR2 SYDVKM. J gave up 0 bases and V 6 bases, and 10 bases lay outside the gene matches. The CDR3 extends over 17 amino acids. In nucleotides, the CDR3 is TGTGCCAGCAGCCTCGGGGCTACTAGCGGGGGCTCCTACGAGCAGTACGTC. This codes for CASSLGATSGGSYEQYV.

The chain couples TRBV19 to TRBJ1-5; TRBD1 is a possible D gene (5 bases). Germline V gene lookup returns CDR1 LNHDA and CDR2 SQIVND (reference sequence). Trimming took off 4 bases at V and 0 bases at J, with 10 bases between the two ends. The CDR3 length is 15 residues. Written as DNA, the CDR3 is TGTGCCAGTAGTACCCGGGACTATAGCAATCAGCCCCAGCATTTT. Its translation is CASSTRDYSNQPQHF.

The J gene is TRBJ2-4, the V gene TRBV6-5; possibly TRBD1 or TRBD2 for D (5 bases each). The CDR3 runs to 15 residues. Trimming took 5 bases from V and 6 from J, leaving 17 bases between them. Germline-derived CDR1 and CDR2 are MNHEY and SVGAGI. The CDR3 sequence: CASSGGTGKINIQYF. The CDR3 nucleotides are TGTGCCAGCAGTGGTGGGACGGGGAAGATAAACATTCAGTACTTC.

J is TRBJ2-1 and V is TRBV7-2; the D gene could be TRBD1 or TRBD2 (5 bases each). V was clipped by 5 bases and J by 5 bases, with 22 bases between them. The CDR3 runs to 17 residues. CDR1 is SGHTA and CDR2 is FQGNSA in the germline V gene. The CDR3 sequence: CASSLHLGTVKDNEQFF. The CDR3 DNA is TGTGCCAGCAGCCTACATTTAGGGACGGTAAAGGACAATGAGCAGTTCTTC. Using reference TRBV7-2 and TRBJ2-1 for the parts outside the CDR3, the full variable domain is GAGVSQSPSNKVTEKGKDVELRCDPISGHTALYWYRQSLGQGLEFLIYFQGNSAPDKSGLPSDRFSAERTGGSVSTLTIQRTQQEDSAVYLCASSLHLGTVKDNEQFFGPGTRLTVL.

The CDR3, as DNA: TGTGCCAGCAGCGACCGGGACAGGGGTCTTCTCTACGAGCAGTACTTC. Encoded protein: CASSDRDRGLLYEQYF. The chain links TRBV11-2 to TRBJ2-7; TRBD1 aligns across 10 bases. Germline V lookup: CDR1 SGHAT, CDR2 FQNNGV. Trimming removed 5 bases from V and 3 bases from J; junction bases left unmatched: 10. CDR3 length equals 16 residues.

V gene TRBV9 combines with J gene TRBJ1-2; 9 bases line up with TRBD1. The CDR3 totals 13 residues. V dropped 6 bases and J dropped 5; count of bases not matched to a gene: 5. Germline CDR1 SGDLS, CDR2 YYNGEE. The CDR3 spells CASNGQGIYGYTF. The CDR3 DNA reads TGTGCCAGCAACGGACAGGGGATTTATGGCTACACCTTC.

This chain uses TRBV4-2 with TRBJ2-7, with unresolved D. V dropped 0 bases and J dropped 3 bases, with 9 bases sitting between them. CDR3 length: 14 amino acids. Per germline, CDR1 LGHNA and CDR2 YNFKEQ. CDR3 nucleotides: TGTGCCAGCAGCCAAGATGTCCTTAGCTACGAGCAGTACTTC. As protein: CASSQDVLSYEQYF.

The J gene is TRBJ2-7, the V gene TRBV6-4; D not resolved. There are 13 residues in the CDR3. V was clipped by 2 bases and J by 3 bases, with 8 bases between them. Germline V gene sequence: CDR1 MRHNA, CDR2 SNTAGT. The DNA for the CDR3 is TGTGCCAGCAGTGACGGCGGCAGCTACGAGCAGTACGTC. Amino acids: CASSDGGSYEQYV.

The rearrangement links TRBV19 to TRBJ2-1; D is tentatively TRBD1 or TRBD2 (5 bases each). The CDR3 length is 15 residues. Deletions cut 1 base from V and 6 bases from J, with 13 bases between. CDR1 LNHDA and CDR2 SQIVND come from the germline V gene (reference sequence). CDR3 sequence reads: CASSIGDLRVNEQFF. The CDR3 region has the DNA TGTGCCAGTAGTATAGGGGACCTCCGGGTCAATGAGCAGTTCTTC.

V is TRBV12-2 and J is TRBJ1-2. TRBV12-2 is annotated as a pseudogene. The CDR3 has 13 amino acids. CDR3: CASRFGSNYGYTF. CDR3 coding DNA: TGTGCAAGTCGCTTTGGGAGTAACTATGGCTACACCTTC.

The chain joins TRBV7-9 to TRBJ1-1; D gene ambiguous. Germline values: CDR1 SEHNR, CDR2 FQNEAQ (reference sequence). The V end lost 7 bases, the J end lost 11 bases, and 17 bases lay between the germline ends. The CDR3 is made up of 12 amino acids. CDR3 in amino acids: CASIPTGPEAFF. CDR3 DNA sequence: TGTGCCAGCATCCCCACCGGCCCAGAGGCTTTCTTT.

The V call is TRBV7-9, the J call TRBJ1-2, with no clear D. Germline CDR1 and CDR2: SEHNR and FQNEAQ (reference sequence). Trimming took 7 bases from V and 0 from J, leaving 9 bases between them. The CDR3 totals 13 residues. CDR3 residues: CASTRDPNYGYTF. The DNA for the CDR3 is TGTGCCAGCACCCGGGATCCTAACTATGGCTACACCTTC. The full variable domain, its missing parts supplied by reference TRBV7-9 and TRBJ1-2, is DTGVSQNPRHKITKRGQNVTFRCDPISEHNRLYWYRQTLGQGPEFLTYFQNEAQLEKSRLLSDRFSAERPKGSFSTLEIQRTEQGDSAMYLCASTRDPNYGYTFGSGTRLTVV.